A selection of T cell receptor beta chains follows, all from one sample in a study of regulatory T cells in long-lasting Graves disease. TCRdb analysed the multiplex PCR reads with MiXCR anew, one entry per CDR3 protein. The sample contains 520,000 or so distinct CDR3 sequences, approximately 12% of which appear only once. This sample also appeared in a second study, on T cells in Graves' hyperthyroidism and ophthalmopathy.

The material sequenced was peripheral blood mononuclear cells (PBMCs), taken at new diagnosis, from a patient treated with antithyroid drugs. The receptor source for this set is a woman aged 25 to 39 with Graves disease. The CDR3 runs from the conserved cysteine through the conserved F or W. Fields, in order: V gene, J gene, D gene, CDR3 length, clone size, CDR3 DNA, CDR3 protein. The D gene is left open where the match is weak. Clone size is stated in some rows and not others, as once, few, many or a class when expanded.

v_gene: TRBV7-9
j_gene: TRBJ2-3
d_gene: TRBD2
len: 14
abundance: -
CDR3nt: TGTGCCAGCAGCTTAATCCTAGCGGTCCCAAGGCAATATTTT
CDR3aa: CASSLILAVPRQYF

v_gene: TRBV12-3/TRBV12-4
j_gene: TRBJ2-4
d_gene: TRBD2
len: 16
abundance: many
CDR3nt: TGTGCCAGCAGTATTAGCGGGAGCAGGACCAAAAACATTCAGTACTTC
CDR3aa: CASSISGSRTKNIQYF

v_gene: TRBV7-9
j_gene: TRBJ2-1
d_gene: TRBD2
len: 15
abundance: many
CDR3nt: TGTGCCAGCAGCCACGGGACTAGCGGGAGAAATGAGCAGTTCTTC
CDR3aa: CASSHGTSGRNEQFF

v_gene: TRBV29-1
j_gene: TRBJ2-7
d_gene: -
len: 16
abundance: many
CDR3nt: TGCAGCGTTGAAGATTGGAGGGGCGGCGAATCCTACGAGCAGTACTTC
CDR3aa: CSVEDWRGGESYEQYF

v_gene: TRBV5-5
j_gene: TRBJ1-4
d_gene: -
len: 13
abundance: many
CDR3nt: TGTGCCAGCAGCTTGATAGCTAATGAAAAACTGTTTTTT
CDR3aa: CASSLIANEKLFF

v_gene: TRBV3-1
j_gene: TRBJ1-1
d_gene: -
len: 15
abundance: many
CDR3nt: TGTGCCAGCAGCTTAGACCAAGCCTACAGTCGAGAAGCTTTCTTT
CDR3aa: CASSLDQAYSREAFF

v_gene: TRBV20-1
j_gene: TRBJ1-1
d_gene: -
len: 12
abundance: -
CDR3nt: TGCAGTGTCACGGGAGCGCGGGCTGAAGCTTTCTTT
CDR3aa: CSVTGARAEAFF

v_gene: TRBV18
j_gene: TRBJ2-7
d_gene: TRBD2
len: 14
abundance: many
CDR3nt: TGTGCCAGCTCACCCTACTCTAGCGGGAGCGAGCAGTACTTC
CDR3aa: CASSPYSSGSEQYF

v_gene: TRBV20-1
j_gene: TRBJ1-6
d_gene: -
len: 13
abundance: -
CDR3nt: TGCAGTGCTAGAGTAGAAGAGTACGGGACCCTCCACTTT
CDR3aa: CSARVEEYGTLHF

v_gene: TRBV14
j_gene: TRBJ2-5
d_gene: -
len: 11
abundance: many
CDR3nt: TGTGCCAGTTCCCAGCACGGGACCCAGTACTTC
CDR3aa: CASSQHGTQYF

v_gene: TRBV5-1
j_gene: TRBJ1-4
d_gene: -
len: 14
abundance: -
CDR3nt: TGCGCCAGCAGCTTACAGCCAACTAATGAAAAACTGTTTTTT
CDR3aa: CASSLQPTNEKLFF

v_gene: TRBV4-1
j_gene: TRBJ1-4
d_gene: -
len: 16
abundance: -
CDR3nt: TGCGCCAGCAGCCAAGATGCGGCGGCACGGGGGGAAAAACTGTTTTTT
CDR3aa: CASSQDAAARGEKLFF

v_gene: TRBV10-2
j_gene: TRBJ1-1
d_gene: -
len: 17
abundance: many
CDR3nt: TGTGCCAGCAGTTACTCGAGGCAGGGAGGGGTGAACACTGAAGCTTTCTTT
CDR3aa: CASSYSRQGGVNTEAFF

v_gene: TRBV20-1
j_gene: TRBJ2-7
d_gene: -
len: 16
abundance: many
CDR3nt: TGCAGTGCTAGAGATACTAGGACCGCTACTTCGGGCGAGCAGTACTTC
CDR3aa: CSARDTRTATSGEQYF

v_gene: TRBV2
j_gene: TRBJ1-2
d_gene: -
len: 15
abundance: many
CDR3nt: TGTGCCAGCAGTGAAGAGGGCAGGAGAACTTTTGGCTACACCTTC
CDR3aa: CASSEEGRRTFGYTF

v_gene: TRBV2
j_gene: TRBJ1-5
d_gene: TRBD1
len: 15
abundance: many
CDR3nt: TGTGCCAGCAGTACACAGGGGGTGGGTTCGCAGCCCCAGCATTTT
CDR3aa: CASSTQGVGSQPQHF

v_gene: TRBV7-2
j_gene: TRBJ2-7
d_gene: -
len: 16
abundance: once
CDR3nt: TGTGCCAGCAGCCCGCGACAGACCTATAGGTCCTACGAGCAGTACTTC
CDR3aa: CASSPRQTYRSYEQYF

v_gene: TRBV28
j_gene: TRBJ2-7
d_gene: TRBD2
len: 14
abundance: many
CDR3nt: TGTGCCAGCAGGTCCGGGACTAGCGGGAATCTTTTGGACTTC
CDR3aa: CASRSGTSGNLLDF

v_gene: TRBV3-1
j_gene: TRBJ1-6
d_gene: -
len: 13
abundance: -
CDR3nt: TGTGCCAGCAGCCAAGGGGGCGGTTCACCCCTCCACTTT
CDR3aa: CASSQGGGSPLHF

v_gene: TRBV28
j_gene: TRBJ2-3
d_gene: -
len: 15
abundance: -
CDR3nt: TGTGCCAGCAGACTGGCTGGGACTTACACAGATACGCAGTATTTT
CDR3aa: CASRLAGTYTDTQYF